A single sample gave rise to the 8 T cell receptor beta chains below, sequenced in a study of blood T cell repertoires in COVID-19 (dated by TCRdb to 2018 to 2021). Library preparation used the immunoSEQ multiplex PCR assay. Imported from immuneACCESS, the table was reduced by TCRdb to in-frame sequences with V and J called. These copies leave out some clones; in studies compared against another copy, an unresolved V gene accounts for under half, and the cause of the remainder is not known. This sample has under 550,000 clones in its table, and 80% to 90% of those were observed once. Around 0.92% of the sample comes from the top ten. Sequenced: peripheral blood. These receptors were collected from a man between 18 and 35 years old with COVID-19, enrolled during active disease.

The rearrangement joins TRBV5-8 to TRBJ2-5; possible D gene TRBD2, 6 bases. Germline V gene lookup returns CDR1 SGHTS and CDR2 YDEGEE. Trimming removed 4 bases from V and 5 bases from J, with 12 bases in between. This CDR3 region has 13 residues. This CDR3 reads CASSRDGRETQYF. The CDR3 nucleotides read TGTGCCAGCAGCCGCGATGGGAGGGAGACCCAGTACTTC.

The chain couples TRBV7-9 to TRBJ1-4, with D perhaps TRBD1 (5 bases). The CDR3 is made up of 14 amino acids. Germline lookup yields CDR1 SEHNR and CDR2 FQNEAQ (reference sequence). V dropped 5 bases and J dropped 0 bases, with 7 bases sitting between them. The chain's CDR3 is CASSQQATNEKLFF. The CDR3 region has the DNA TGTGCCAGCAGCCAACAGGCAACTAATGAAAAACTGTTTTTT.

The CDR3 DNA follows: TGTGCCAGCAGTGAAGGGACAGGGTTAAGGTACGAGCAGTACTTC. This codes for CASSEGTGLRYEQYF. The chain carries TRBV6-1 and TRBJ2-7; TRBD1 aligns across 8 bases. The CDR3 spans 15 residues. Trimming at V came to 1 base and at J to 4 bases, leaving 6 bases not matched to a gene. Germline V CDR1 and CDR2: MNHNS, SASEGT.

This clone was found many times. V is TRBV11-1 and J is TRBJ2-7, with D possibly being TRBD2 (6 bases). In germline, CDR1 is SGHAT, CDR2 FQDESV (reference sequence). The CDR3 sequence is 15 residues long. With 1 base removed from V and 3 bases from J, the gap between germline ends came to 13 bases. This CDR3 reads CASSLDRGGRYEQYF. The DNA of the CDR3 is TGTGCCAGCAGCTTAGATAGAGGAGGGCGCTACGAGCAGTACTTC.

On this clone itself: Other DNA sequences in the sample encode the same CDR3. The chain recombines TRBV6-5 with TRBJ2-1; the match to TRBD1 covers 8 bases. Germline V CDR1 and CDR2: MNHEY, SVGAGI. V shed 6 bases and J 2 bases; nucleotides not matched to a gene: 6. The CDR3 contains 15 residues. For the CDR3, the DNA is TGTGCCAGCAGCCCAGACAGGGGAACCTACAATGAGCAGTTCTTC. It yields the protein CASSPDRGTYNEQFF.

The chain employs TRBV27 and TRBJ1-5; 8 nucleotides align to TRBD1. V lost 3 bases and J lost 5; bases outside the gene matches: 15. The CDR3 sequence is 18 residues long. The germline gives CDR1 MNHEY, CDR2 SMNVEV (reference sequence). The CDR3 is CASSFPQGAEEWHQPQHF. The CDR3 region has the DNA TGTGCCAGCAGTTTTCCGCAGGGGGCTGAGGAATGGCATCAGCCCCAGCATTTT.

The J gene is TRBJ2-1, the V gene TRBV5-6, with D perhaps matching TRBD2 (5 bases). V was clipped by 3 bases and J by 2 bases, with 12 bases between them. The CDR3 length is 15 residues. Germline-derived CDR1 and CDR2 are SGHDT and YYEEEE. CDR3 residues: CASSSMLAPYNEQFF. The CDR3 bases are TGTGCCAGCAGCTCTATGCTAGCCCCCTACAATGAGCAGTTCTTC.

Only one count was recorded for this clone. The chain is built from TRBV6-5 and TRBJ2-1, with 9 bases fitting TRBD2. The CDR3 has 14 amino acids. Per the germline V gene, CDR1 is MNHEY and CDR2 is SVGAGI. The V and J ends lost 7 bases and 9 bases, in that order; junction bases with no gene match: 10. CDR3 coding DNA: TGTGCCAGCACCTATAGCGGGGGCCTGGGTGAGCAGTTCTTC. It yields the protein CASTYSGGLGEQFF.